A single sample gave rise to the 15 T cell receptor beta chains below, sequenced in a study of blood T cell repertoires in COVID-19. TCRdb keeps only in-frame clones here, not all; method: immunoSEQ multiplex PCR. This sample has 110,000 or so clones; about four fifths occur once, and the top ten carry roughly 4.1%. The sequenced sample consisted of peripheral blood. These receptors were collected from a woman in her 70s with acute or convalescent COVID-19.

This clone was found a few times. The CDR3 nucleotides are TGTGCCAGCAGCTTCCTGTTAGCTGGAAACACCATATATTTT. Amino acids: CASSFLLAGNTIYF. J is TRBJ1-3 and V is TRBV7-9; D gene ambiguous. Per the germline V gene, CDR1 is SEHNR and CDR2 is FQNEAQ (reference sequence). The CDR3 is 14 amino acids. V lost 3 bases and J 2 bases, leaving 8 bases between the germline ends.

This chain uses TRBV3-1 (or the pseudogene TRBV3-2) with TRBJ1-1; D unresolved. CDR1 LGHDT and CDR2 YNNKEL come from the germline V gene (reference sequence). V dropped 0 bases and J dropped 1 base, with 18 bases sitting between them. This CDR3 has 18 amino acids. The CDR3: CASSQDFRYGRSNTEAFF. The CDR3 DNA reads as TGTGCCAGCAGCCAAGATTTCCGATATGGTCGGTCGAACACTGAAGCTTTCTTT.

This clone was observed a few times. DNA of the CDR3: TGTGCCAGCAGCCCCCAAAACAGGGGGAATGAAAAACTGTTTTTT. Translation: CASSPQNRGNEKLFF. V is TRBV28 and J is TRBJ1-4, with 8 positions matching TRBD1. The V and J ends lost 6 bases and 5 bases, in that order; junction bases with no gene match: 8. The CDR3 length is 15 residues. Per the germline V gene, CDR1 is MDHEN and CDR2 is SYDVKM.

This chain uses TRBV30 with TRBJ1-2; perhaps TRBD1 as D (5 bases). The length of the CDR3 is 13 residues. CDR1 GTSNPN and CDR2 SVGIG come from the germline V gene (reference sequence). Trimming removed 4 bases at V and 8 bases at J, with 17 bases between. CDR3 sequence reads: CAWTSDSSGGYTF. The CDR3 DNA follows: TGTGCCTGGACTTCCGACAGTTCAGGGGGCTACACCTTC.

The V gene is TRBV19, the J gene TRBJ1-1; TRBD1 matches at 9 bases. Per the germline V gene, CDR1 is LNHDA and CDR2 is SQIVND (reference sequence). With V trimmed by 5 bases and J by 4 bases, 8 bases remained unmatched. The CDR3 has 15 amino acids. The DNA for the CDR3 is TGTGCCAGTAGTCTCGGACAGGGGAGGGGCACTGAAGCTTTCTTT. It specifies CASSLGQGRGTEAFF.

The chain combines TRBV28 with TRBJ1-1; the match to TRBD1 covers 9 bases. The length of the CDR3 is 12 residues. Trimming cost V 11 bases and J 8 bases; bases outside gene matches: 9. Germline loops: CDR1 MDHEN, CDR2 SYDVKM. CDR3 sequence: CAGGTGRGEAFF. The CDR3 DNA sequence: TGTGCCGGTGGGACAGGGAGGGGCGAAGCTTTCTTT.

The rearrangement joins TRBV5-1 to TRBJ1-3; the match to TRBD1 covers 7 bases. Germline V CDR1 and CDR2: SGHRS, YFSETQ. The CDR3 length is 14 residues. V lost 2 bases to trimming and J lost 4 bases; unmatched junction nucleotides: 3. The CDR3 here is CASSLGTEGNTIYF. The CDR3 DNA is TGCGCCAGCAGCTTAGGGACAGAAGGAAACACCATATATTTT.

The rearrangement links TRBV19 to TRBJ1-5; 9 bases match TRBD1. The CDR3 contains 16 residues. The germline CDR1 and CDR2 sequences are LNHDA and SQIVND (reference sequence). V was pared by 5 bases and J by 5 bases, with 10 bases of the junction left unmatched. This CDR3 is CASSRPGTGIHQPQHF. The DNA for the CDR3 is TGTGCCAGTAGTCGACCCGGGACAGGGATTCATCAGCCCCAGCATTTT.

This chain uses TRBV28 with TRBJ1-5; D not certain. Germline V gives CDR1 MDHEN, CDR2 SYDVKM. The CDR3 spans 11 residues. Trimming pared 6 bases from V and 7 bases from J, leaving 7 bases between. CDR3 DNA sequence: TGTGCCAGCAGACGAGAACAGCCCCAGCATTTT. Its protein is CASRREQPQHF.

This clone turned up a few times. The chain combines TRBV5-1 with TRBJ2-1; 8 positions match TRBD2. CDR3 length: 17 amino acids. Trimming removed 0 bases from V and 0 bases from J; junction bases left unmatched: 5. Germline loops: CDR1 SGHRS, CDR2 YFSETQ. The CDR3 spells CASSLVTSGSSYNEQFF. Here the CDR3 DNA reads TGCGCCAGCAGCTTGGTTACTAGCGGTAGCTCCTACAATGAGCAGTTCTTC.

CDR3 coding DNA: TGTGCCAGCAGCGTAGGGGCAGGGGTTATGAACACTGAAGCTTTCTTT. Translated, it gives CASSVGAGVMNTEAFF. The rearrangement links TRBV9 to TRBJ1-1; D might be TRBD1 (6 bases). The CDR3 loop spans 16 amino acids. V gave up 0 bases and J gave up 0 bases, with 12 bases separating them. Germline V lookup: CDR1 SGDLS, CDR2 YYNGEE. Based on the CDR3 plus reference TRBV9 and TRBJ1-1, the full variable domain is DSGVTQTPKHLITATGQRVTLRCSPRSGDLSVYWYQQSLDQGLQFLIQYYNGEERAKGNILERFSAQQFPDLHSELNLSSLELGDSALYFCASSVGAGVMNTEAFFGQGTRLTVV.

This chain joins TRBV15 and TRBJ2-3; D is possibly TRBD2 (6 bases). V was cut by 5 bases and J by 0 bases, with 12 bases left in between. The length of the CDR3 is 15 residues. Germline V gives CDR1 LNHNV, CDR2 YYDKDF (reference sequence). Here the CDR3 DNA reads TGTGCCACCAGCGCGTTGCGGGGAAGCACAGATACGCAGTATTTT. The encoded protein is CATSALRGSTDTQYF.

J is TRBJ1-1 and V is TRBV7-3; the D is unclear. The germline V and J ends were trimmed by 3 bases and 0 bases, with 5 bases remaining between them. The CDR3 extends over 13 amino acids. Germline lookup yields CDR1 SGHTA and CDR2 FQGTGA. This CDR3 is CASSFDMNTEAFF. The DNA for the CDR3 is TGTGCCAGCAGCTTCGACATGAACACTGAAGCTTTCTTT.

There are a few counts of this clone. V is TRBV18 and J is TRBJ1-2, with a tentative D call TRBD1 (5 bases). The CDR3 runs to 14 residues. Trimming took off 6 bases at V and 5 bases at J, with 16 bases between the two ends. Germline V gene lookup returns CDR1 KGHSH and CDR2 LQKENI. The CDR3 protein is CASSPDSLRYGYTF. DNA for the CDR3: TGTGCCAGCTCCCCCGACAGCCTTAGGTATGGCTACACCTTC. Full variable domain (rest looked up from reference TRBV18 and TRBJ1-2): NAGVMQNPRHLVRRRGQEARLRCSPMKGHSHVYWYRQLPEEGLKFMVYLQKENIIDESGMPKERFSAEFPKEGPSILRIQQVVRGDSAAYFCASSPDSLRYGYTFGSGTRLTVV.

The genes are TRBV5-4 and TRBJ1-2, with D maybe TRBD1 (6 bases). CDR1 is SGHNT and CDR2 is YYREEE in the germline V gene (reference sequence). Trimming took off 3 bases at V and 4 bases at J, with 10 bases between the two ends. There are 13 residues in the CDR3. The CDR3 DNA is TGTGCCAGCAGCTGGACAGACAGCTATGGCTACACCTTC. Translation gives CASSWTDSYGYTF.